The rows below give T cell receptor beta chains drawn from one sample of a study of Graves' ophthalmopathy and Graves' hyperthyroidism. TCRdb analysed the multiplex PCR reads with MiXCR anew, one entry per CDR3 protein. The data contain approximately 150,000 distinct CDR3 sequences, 39% of them seen just once; the ten biggest clones take up nearly 9%. Sequenced: peripheral blood. Receptors originate from a man younger than 45 with Graves' ophthalmopathy. CDR3s include the opening cysteine and the closing phenylalanine or tryptophan. D genes are given only for firm matches. The listing skips clone size in some rows; elsewhere it reads once, few, many or a size class.

many | TRBD2 | TRBJ2-7 | TRBV6-1 | CASSLAGGPSYEQYF | TGTGCCAGCAGTCTAGCGGGAGGACCCTCCTACGAGCAGTACTTC
NA | NA | TRBJ2-7 | TRBV20-1 | CSVHQTGPSYEQYF | TGCAGTGTTCACCAGACAGGCCCCTCCTACGAGCAGTACTTC
many | TRBD1 | TRBJ1-1 | TRBV30 | CAWTIQGGREAFF | TGTGCCTGGACCATACAGGGGGGAAGGGAAGCTTTCTTT
many | TRBD2 | TRBJ2-5 | TRBV19 | CASSITGRTRLAGETQYF | TGTGCCAGTAGTATAACGGGCCGGACTAGGCTAGCGGGAGAGACCCAGTACTTC
NA | NA | TRBJ1-6 | TRBV6-1 | CASRLHEVRSPLHF | TGTGCCAGCAGACTACATGAAGTTCGTTCACCCCTCCACTTT
many | TRBD1 | TRBJ1-6 | TRBV28 | CASSLTGLGNSSLHF | TGTGCCAGCAGCCTGACAGGGCTGGGCAATTCATCCCTCCACTTT
many | NA | TRBJ1-5 | TRBV7-2 | CASSLAADYGNQPQHF | TGTGCCAGCAGCTTAGCAGCGGATTACGGCAATCAGCCCCAGCATTTT
NA | NA | TRBJ1-3 | TRBV27 | CASSPGQGISGNTIYF | TGTGCCAGCAGTCCGGGACAAGGAATCTCTGGAAACACCATATATTTT
many | TRBD1 | TRBJ1-5 | TRBV6-2/TRBV6-3 | CASTYRPRTGLNQPQHF | TGTGCCAGCACCTACCGACCTAGGACAGGGCTCAATCAGCCCCAGCATTTT
NA | NA | TRBJ2-2 | TRBV12-3/TRBV12-4 | CATKGRRNTGELFF | TGTGCCACCAAGGGACGGAGGAACACCGGGGAGCTGTTTTTT
many | TRBD1 | TRBJ1-6 | TRBV20-1 | CSASDGGGGSPLHF | TGCAGTGCATCCGATGGAGGGGGCGGTTCACCCCTCCACTTT
NA | NA | TRBJ1-1 | TRBV12-3/TRBV12-4 | CASALYGTEAFF | TGTGCCAGTGCCCTGTATGGCACTGAAGCTTTCTTT
many | NA | TRBJ1-1 | TRBV5-1 | CASSLEGLGGVPEAFF | TGCGCCAGCAGCTTGGAGGGCTTGGGGGGTGTCCCTGAAGCTTTCTTT
many | NA | TRBJ2-5 | TRBV28 | CATEARGETQYF | TGTGCCACCGAGGCACGGGGAGAGACCCAGTACTTC
NA | NA | TRBJ2-5 | TRBV15 | CATSRGGDGQETQYF | TGTGCCACCAGCAGAGGAGGGGACGGACAAGAGACCCAGTACTTC
NA | NA | TRBJ2-5 | TRBV7-7 | CASSWEKRVTQYF | TGTGCTAGCAGCTGGGAGAAAAGGGTGACCCAGTACTTC